The present T cell receptor beta chain was sequenced within a study of blood T cells in healthy people across ages. The study, taken as a whole, reports: Using unsorted PBMCs precluded a conclusive naive versus antigen-experienced comparison.

About this clonotype: What it recognizes is unknown.

CDR1 and CDR2 from the germline V gene are MGHRA and YSYEKL. The CDR3 runs to 15 residues. Trimming cost V 5 bases and J 2 bases; bases outside gene matches: 6. Alongside a J-beta primer mix, a sample-barcoded 5' primer served in a second PCR lasting about 7 to 11 cycles. TCRdb recomputed calls from the 5' RACE reads with MiXCR, one row per CDR3 protein. The sample has some 1.5 million distinct CDR3 sequences; approximately 43% are singletons. Donors were systemically healthy Caucasian individuals from Russia aged about 6 to 90 years. Sequencing input: blood. The source is a woman under 30 in good health. The chain links TRBV4-1 to TRBJ2-7; 10 bases are a match to TRBD2. This CDR3 is CASSFLAGATYEQYF. The CDR3 nucleotides are TGCGCCAGCAGCTTTCTAGCGGGAGCTACCTACGAGCAGTACTTC.